This T cell receptor beta chain appears in the sequencing data of a study of PD-1 blockade in classical Hodgkin lymphoma (dated by TCRdb to about 2020). Study-wide context: Nivolumab dosing was 3 mg/kg intravenously every 2 weeks, continuing until either disease progression or unacceptable toxicity. A peripheral blood immune signature of response to PD-1 blockade in classical Hodgkin lymphoma was defined using TCR beta sequencing and CyTOF. General findings and caveats noted by the study authors: CD4+ but not CD8+ TCR diversity rose significantly by C4D1 (p=0.0027 vs p=0.16), most apparent in complete responders (p=0.02). Trial patients with a complete response had baseline diversity similar to that of newly diagnosed patients, while partial responders and progressors had significantly lower diversity. Lower diversity was observed in patients in whom nivolumab was started less than 1 year after ASCT, and these patients were excluded from later analyses so that confounding by immune reconstitution would be avoided. The study covered only a single clinical trial cohort, and the causes of the repertoire differences, possibly disease activity or prior therapy, were still not defined. Baseline TCR diversity was reported as lower in newly diagnosed patients than in healthy donors, and lower still in relapsed/refractory patients.

The time point label corresponds to: cycle 4 day 1 (C4D1), after 6 weeks of nivolumab. Every trial patient had relapsed after autologous stem cell transplantation, and cohorts A, B and C differed in prior brentuximab vedotin exposure. The trial cohort included 55 to 65 patients with relapsed/refractory classical Hodgkin lymphoma, and each patient had a best overall response of complete response, partial response or progressive disease. Trial patients were treated with single-agent nivolumab in the multi-cohort phase II CheckMate 205 trial. An independent review committee assessed best overall response by applying the 2007 International Working Group response criteria. Trial PBMCs were collected just before the start of nivolumab (C1D1) and during therapy at cycle 2 day 1 and cycle 4 day 1. After peripheral blood was drawn into 8 mL Vacutainer Cell Preparation Tubes, PBMCs were isolated by centrifugation and then cryopreserved.

Genomic DNA was extracted with the Qiagen DNeasy kit from unsorted PBMCs and from negatively selected CD4+ and CD8+ fractions. Amplification of TCR beta CDR3 regions was done by immunoSEQ multiplex PCR with primers that anneal to V and J segments. Amplification bias was minimized using a synthetic immune receptor repertoire, and residual bias was removed computationally after sequencing. The paper's processing steps were these. Custom Python scripts were used to quantify repertoire diversity as the Shannon entropy index. Unsorted, CD4+ and CD8+ repertoires were examined separately, except in combined analyses, for which CD4+ and CD8+ sequences were merged in silico. Clonal expansion was defined as at least a 2-fold frequency increase after treatment relative to C1D1, with a pseudocount of 0.5 for undetected baseline clones. Singleton clones were defined as clones with 0 or 1 copy at C1D1, and non-singleton clones were defined as clones with 2 or more copies. Clones expanded in unsorted samples were assigned a CD4+, CD8+ or unknown annotation through matching of protein sequences in sorted samples from the same patient. Wilcoxon tests on paired samples were used to test diversity changes from C1D1 to C4D1. In TCRdb, the immuneACCESS table is reduced to in-frame sequences with V and J assigned. These tables do not hold every clone; where another copy was compared, an unresolved V gene accounts for under half, and the others remain unexplained. V and J calls and clone size are as listed in that table; D and trimming were resolved from the DNA. A total of approximately 29,000 clones appear in this sample, about 82% of them only once. Roughly 17% of the sample rests with the top ten.

Points on this clone: It lacks a known antigen. Per-nucleotide qualities are absent, and no much larger clonotype sits a single base away.

Material: peripheral blood mononuclear cells (PBMCs), obtained before the fourth cycle of nivolumab. This TCR was recovered from a human donor with classical Hodgkin lymphoma.

CDR3 region: CASSLSADTQYF. In nucleotide form, the sequence is TGCGCCAGCAGCTTAAGCGCAGATACGCAGTATTTT. Recombination connected TRBV5-1 to TRBJ2-3, with the D gene not clear enough to name. According to the germline V gene, CDR1 reads SGHRS and CDR2 reads YFSETQ. V and J are truncated by 2 bases and 4 bases respectively, leaving an intervening sequence of 5 bases. The CDR3, cysteine through phenylalanine, is 12 amino acids long. The kept DNA is CDR3 alone, 36 bases in frame from the first base. The full variable domain, with segments outside the CDR3 supplied by the reference TRBV5-1 and TRBJ2-3 proteins, appears as KAGVTQTPRYLIKTRGQQVTLSCSPISGHRSVSWYQQTPGQGLQFLFEYFSETQRNKGNFPGRFSGRQFSNSRSEMNVSTLELGDSALYLCASSLSADTQYFGPGTRLTVL.